A selection of T cell receptor beta chains follows, all from one sample in a study of cytomegalovirus exposure and HLA in healthy donors. Sequencing was performed with immunoSEQ multiplex PCR; in TCRdb, only in-frame clones are kept and a portion is missing. The table has tens of thousands of clones, around 93% seen once. Sequencing used PBMCs. These receptors all stem from a man younger than 30 in good health and CMV-seronegative. Each CDR3 is given with its conserved first and last residue. D genes are given only for firm matches. Clone size is shown for a subset of rows, as once, few, many or a class of expanded clone.

TRBV7-2,TRBD1,TRBJ1-5,-,CASSLIEGAQPQHF,TGTGCCAGCAGCTTAATTGAGGGGGCTCAGCCCCAGCATTTT
TRBV5-1,-,TRBJ1-2,-,CASGPPTGLHNGYTF,TGCGCCAGCGGCCCTCCGACAGGTCTACATAATGGCTACACCTTC
TRBV9,TRBD1,TRBJ2-7,-,CASSAGTAPTTYEQYF,TGTGCCAGCAGCGCCGGGACAGCGCCGACGACCTACGAGCAGTACTTC
TRBV5-6,TRBD1,TRBJ1-1,-,CASSFNSLNRGAEAFF,TGTGCCAGCAGCTTTAACTCTTTGAACAGGGGCGCTGAAGCTTTCTTT
TRBV5-1,TRBD2,TRBJ2-1,few,CASRPVRTSGALNEQFF,TGCGCCAGCAGGCCTGTCCGGACTAGCGGGGCCCTGAATGAGCAGTTCTTC
TRBV2,-,TRBJ1-5,-,CASSERYSNSNQPQHF,TGTGCCAGCAGTGAAAGGTACAGCAATAGCAATCAGCCCCAGCATTTT
TRBV5-1,TRBD2,TRBJ2-7,-,CASSLAGGPNEQYF,TGCGCCAGCAGCTTAGCGGGAGGGCCCAACGAGCAGTACTTC
TRBV27,TRBD2,TRBJ2-2,-,CASLILAGAGELFF,TGTGCCAGCCTTATCCTTGCGGGGGCCGGGGAGCTGTTTTTT
TRBV5-1,-,TRBJ2-1,-,CASRRRGTASGTTGEQFF,TGCGCCAGCAGGAGAAGGGGGACTGCAAGCGGGACTACGGGTGAGCAGTTCTTC
TRBV6-5,-,TRBJ2-1,-,CASRTSNNEQFF,TGTGCCAGCCGCACTAGCAACAATGAGCAGTTCTTC
TRBV7-3,TRBD2,TRBJ2-1,-,CASSPFSTSGAYNEQFF,TGTGCCAGCAGCCCCTTCAGCACTAGCGGAGCCTACAATGAGCAGTTCTTC
TRBV9,-,TRBJ2-3,-,CASSVGPSLSFTDTQYF,TGTGCCAGCAGCGTAGGTCCTAGCTTAAGCTTCACAGATACGCAGTATTTT
TRBV5-1,TRBD2,TRBJ2-5,-,CASSLAGGSEETQYF,TGCGCCAGCAGCCTAGCAGGCGGGAGCGAGGAGACCCAGTACTTC
TRBV4-2,-,TRBJ1-4,-,CASSQEWGRGLEKLFF,TGTGCCAGCAGCCAAGAGTGGGGCCGGGGGTTGGAAAAACTGTTTTTT
TRBV9,TRBD2,TRBJ2-1,-,CASSSRGGGSFGEQFF,TGTGCCAGCAGCTCACGGGGGGGAGGGTCATTTGGTGAGCAGTTCTTC
TRBV18,-,TRBJ1-5,-,CASSPGRTHSNQPQHF,TGTGCCAGCTCACCAGGACGGACACATAGCAATCAGCCCCAGCATTTT
TRBV18,-,TRBJ2-7,-,CASSPSRVDYEQYF,TGTGCCAGCTCACCATCGCGGGTAGACTACGAGCAGTACTTC
TRBV18,-,TRBJ2-2,-,CASSSGIAGLAGELFF,TGTGCCAGCTCATCTGGGATCGCGGGGTTAGCCGGGGAGCTGTTTTTT
TRBV27,TRBD2,TRBJ2-1,once,CASSRISGKGYNEQFF,TGTGCCAGCAGTAGAATTAGCGGGAAAGGATACAATGAGCAGTTCTTC
TRBV4-1,TRBD1,TRBJ2-4,-,CASSQDDRGPFDIQYF,TGCGCCAGCAGCCAAGATGACAGGGGGCCGTTTGACATTCAGTACTTC
TRBV23-1,TRBD1,TRBJ1-2,-,CASSQSGTRGLRSDYGYTF,TGCGCCAGCAGTCAATCGGGGACGAGGGGGCTGAGGTCGGACTATGGCTACACCTTC
TRBV13,-,TRBJ2-1,-,CASSKTGFNEQFF,TGTGCCAGCAGCAAAACAGGGTTCAATGAGCAGTTCTTC
TRBV6-1,-,TRBJ1-4,-,CASTRGPNIEKLFF,TGTGCCAGCACCCGCGGGCCTAATATTGAAAAACTGTTTTTT
TRBV19,-,TRBJ2-7,-,CASSDGNEQYF,TGTGCCAGTAGTGACGGGAACGAGCAGTACTTC
TRBV6-1,-,TRBJ2-3,-,CASSWIPSGTDTQYF,TGTGCCAGCTCCTGGATCCCTAGCGGCACAGATACGCAGTATTTT
TRBV2,-,TRBJ2-1,-,CASSEAPPGWEEINEQFF,TGTGCCAGCAGTGAAGCCCCGCCTGGGTGGGAGGAGATCAATGAGCAGTTCTTC
TRBV18,-,TRBJ1-1,-,CASSPGRENTEAFF,TGTGCCAGCTCACCAGGGCGAGAAAACACTGAAGCTTTCTTT
TRBV7-9,TRBD2,TRBJ2-1,-,CASSQPQRGDNEQFF,TGTGCCAGCAGCCAACCCCAGCGGGGAGACAATGAGCAGTTCTTC
TRBV28,TRBD1,TRBJ1-2,-,CASSLWLTGADAQGYTF,TGTGCCAGCAGTTTATGGTTGACAGGGGCGGACGCGCAAGGCTACACCTTC
TRBV10-2,-,TRBJ2-7,once,CASKGFFPVSMEQYF,TGCGCCAGCAAGGGGTTCTTCCCAGTAAGTATGGAGCAGTACTTC
TRBV7-3,-,TRBJ2-2,-,CASSPPGSNTGELFF,TGTGCCAGCAGCCCTCCCGGGTCAAACACCGGGGAGCTGTTTTTT
TRBV15,TRBD2,TRBJ2-3,-,CATSRDRRREGLAQYF,TGTGCCACCAGCAGAGATCGGAGACGGGAGGGCCTTGCGCAGTATTTT
TRBV28,-,TRBJ1-1,medium-sized,CASSLGGPEAFF,TGTGCCAGCAGTTTGGGGGGGCCTGAAGCTTTCTTT
TRBV6-1,-,TRBJ1-4,-,CASSDFGGANEKLFF,TGTGCCAGCAGTGACTTCGGGGGGGCTAATGAAAAACTGTTTTTT